One T cell receptor (beta chain) is described in this entry. This clonotype has just a few counts. The antigen this receptor binds is unknown. No much larger clone exists at a distance of one base, and base qualities are not known. The sample is drawn from a study of blood T cells in healthy people across ages (dated by TCRdb to the mid-2010s). With respect to the entire study: In model experiments, template switching captured roughly one uniquely barcoded TCR beta cDNA molecule for every two T cells. Age-related changes in TCR beta repertoire diversity were measured in the study by deep sequencing normalized with unique cDNA molecular identifiers. Four age groups were formed from the donors: young (average approximately 15 years), middle-aged (just under 40), aged (over 55) and long-lived (around 82). To avoid experimental bias, donors of different ages were distributed randomly across sequencing lanes. Using the same blood draw, the study looked at two additional independent replicas of 1 million unique cDNA reads for two donors, one aged 18 to 30 and the other aged 80 or older.

Study-wide findings and limitations: Estimates of total diversity from one million sequenced T cells were regarded as lower bounds and underestimates. Observed TCR beta diversity per million T cells fell roughly linearly with age, and a significant reduction was already apparent by age about 38. Conclusive comparison of naive and antigen-experienced compartments was prevented by the profiling of bulk unsorted PBMCs. Donor CMV infection status was unknown, potentially confounding age-related changes in expanded clonotypes. The percentage of naive T cells measured by flow cytometry correlated strongly with observed TCR beta diversity. Compared with the aged group, more naive CD4+ T cells, fewer expanded clones and increased TCR diversity were shown by the long-lived group, suggesting age selection.

Library preparation was by 5' RACE. The instrument given in TCRdb is Illumina HiSeq 2500. The second PCR ran for roughly 7 to 11 cycles and used a J-beta primer mix along with a sample-barcoded 5' primer. A template-switch 5' adaptor carrying 12 random nucleotides introduced a unique molecular identifier onto each TCR beta cDNA molecule. Each sample yielded at least 2.5 million CDR3-containing paired-end reads. First-strand cDNA was synthesized from all RNA with the Mint cDNA synthesis kit, primed by a TRBC-specific oligonucleotide. Following uracil-DNA glycosylase treatment, all cDNA underwent a first 18-cycle PCR with the universal primers M1SS and BC2_uni_R. The paper's data handling went like this. For normalization, 1 million high-quality reads were randomly selected from each sample, with every read carrying a distinct molecular identifier. Reads with shared molecular identifiers were discarded instead of being binned into consensus sequences. MiTCR, run with a Q25 quality threshold and the strictest error-elimination algorithm, handled CDR3 identification, clonotype clustering and error correction. A nonparametric unseen species model using Euler transformation provided a lower-bound estimate of total TCR beta diversity. The public reads were run again by TCRdb, first through fastp at Q25 and then through MiXCR, and only productive beta chains were kept. Duplicate CDR3 protein sequences are folded into a single record with the most common DNA and genes. None of the V and J calls come from the authors' own analysis; TCRdb made them. The sample profile shows some 320,000 distinct CDR3 sequences; 25% to 30% of them were found once. Over 25% of the sample is taken by the ten largest.

Relative to germline, V is missing 6 bases and J is missing 10 bases, with 15 bases of the junction outside any gene match. Its CDR3 holds 16 amino acids, cysteine through phenylalanine. Only CDR3 DNA is held: 48 bases, read in frame from base 1. The donors were roughly 39 Caucasian individuals from Russia, aged roughly 6 to 90 years, who were systemically healthy. Each donor gave about 9.8 milliliters of peripheral blood, drawn into EDTA-treated Vacutainer tubes. Ficoll-Paque density-gradient centrifugation was used to isolate PBMCs, with at least 6.5 million obtained per sample. Total RNA was extracted from PBMCs with Trizol reagent, with at least 5 micrograms obtained per sample. The percentages of naive CD45RAhigh/CD27high T cells were determined by flow cytometry on a PBMC aliquot from every donor.

The clonotype was recovered from a woman in her 70s in good health. Recombination joined TRBV12-3 or TRBV12-4 with TRBJ2-3; 11 central bases correspond to TRBD2. Material for sequencing was blood. The DNA sequence follows: TGTGCCAGCAGAAACCAACTAGCGGGAGACTTTAATGCGCAGTATTTT. Its protein is CASRNQLAGDFNAQYF.